This T cell receptor (beta chain) derives from a study of shared clonotypes between healthy human individuals. Only one count was recorded for this clone. There are 13 residues in the CDR3. Germline trimming cut 0 bases from V and 9 bases from J; bases unmatched to any gene: 5. Germline V lookup: CDR1 SGHRS, CDR2 YFSETQ. It was CD45RO-negative cells, positively selected for CCR7, that made up naive CD8 cells, with terminally differentiated effector memory CD45RA+ cells excluded. Profiling relied on immunoSEQ multiplex PCR, and the TCRdb table lists in-frame clones only, not all of them. In the table there are hundreds of thousands of clones, approximately 96% of which are singletons.

Sequencing was done on a sample of naive CD8+ T cells sorted from blood. The chain joins TRBV5-1 to TRBJ1-1, with 7 bases identical to TRBD1. The clonotype comes from a woman aged 30 to 39 in good health. The CDR3 DNA is TGCGCCAGCAGCTTGGGAGGGGGCGTACAAGCTTTCTTT. It encodes CASSLGGGVQAFF.